The TCR beta chain described here comes from a study of beta chain features in type 1 diabetes. Study-wide findings and caveats: People with Type 1 diabetes carried modestly yet significantly shorter TCRB CDR3s in all four CD4+ subsets. There was no resolution here of whether HLA type influences TCRB rearrangement.

This clone was seen only a few times. As yet, its antigen is unknown. CDR1 SGHNT and CDR2 YYREEE come from the germline V gene (reference sequence). Trimming cost V 0 bases and J 3 bases, with 7 bases left between them. This CDR3 has 13 amino acids. Averaging approximately 120 mL, one heparinised blood draw came from each individual donor. Using CD45RO/CCR7/CD25/CD127/CD95/CD27, CD4+ naive, central memory, regulatory and stem cell-like memory cells were sorted. Each population that was sorted was more than 95% pure. The investigators reverse transcribed all of the isolated RNA, so they sequenced expressed TCRB transcripts. The repertoire was sequenced with immunoSEQ multiplex PCR; TCRdb's copy has only in-frame clones and lacks some. The data contain 640,000 or so clones, roughly 12% of them seen just once; the ten biggest clones take up 0.02% to 0.025%.

Sequencing was done on a sample of naive CD4+ T cells from blood. This clonotype was sampled from a man younger than 35 with type 1 diabetes. The chain combines TRBV5-4 with TRBJ2-7, with D uncertain. The CDR3 nucleotides read TGTGCCAGCAGCTTGGGTTCCCTCTACGAGCAGTACTTC. Its protein is CASSLGSLYEQYF.